This T cell receptor beta chain comes out of a study of cytomegalovirus exposure and HLA in healthy donors (dated by TCRdb to 2016 to 2017). Background on the whole study: According to an earlier analysis of several hundred of the donors, 200 million or so T cells yielded 117 million unique TCR beta sequences and approximately 300 Gb of sequence data. To decide whether each TCR beta V gene segment behaved as functional or pseudogenic, an earlier analysis of 587 of the donors relied on high-throughput TCR beta sequencing. An early release covering approximately 600 HLA-typed donors comprised about 290 gigabases of sequencing data and 65 million to 100 million unique TCR sequences. The T cell repertoires of 670 or so subjects were profiled by immunosequencing and related to cytomegalovirus serostatus. The study combined high-throughput TCR immunosequencing, statistical association of individual TCRs with disease status, and machine learning to predict cytomegalovirus infection status. In a later genetic analysis, genome-wide SNP genotypes for about three fifths of the roughly 670 donors were used, and that subset was treated as a discovery cohort. Among 350 to 400 genotyped donors of the cohort, an average of around 240,000 unique TCR beta nucleotide sequences were sequenced per donor, roughly 20% of them non-productive. The aim of the study was to test whether cataloging public T cell receptors could identify signatures of past pathogen exposure. Besides the first cohort of 666 subjects, a separate validation cohort made up of roughly 130 different subjects was used. A later analysis re-examined previously published TCR beta repertoires from about 700 donors and added high-resolution HLA genotyping to investigate patterns of TCR occurrence. Four or five DR-DQ haplotypes were handled as single units for association and clustering, since linkage in the cohort was strong. Both class I and class II loci were covered by HLA typing, at four-digit resolution. All discovery cohort repertoires had been generated on a single sequencing platform. Rather than using new phenotypic data, the later analysis identified candidate immune exposures from TCR beta sequences and from how often those sequences occurred across donors. Donor age, sex, ethnicity and CMV serostatus were compiled together with the repertoire data. Among the roughly 370 genotyped donors, approximately 81% belonged to the genetic ancestry cluster associated with self-reported Caucasian donors. Typing coverage varied by locus: 629-630 donors for A, B, C, DRB1 and DQB1; about 520 for DQA1; more than 600 for DPA1; approximately 470 for DPB1.

The method behind the library was the immunoSEQ multiplex PCR assay. For the multiplex PCR, a mixture combining 60 forward primers for TCR Vbeta segments and 13 reverse primers for TCR Jbeta segments was used. The CDR3 region of rearranged TCR beta genes was amplified from genomic DNA by a multiplex PCR assay. The Illumina HiSeq System was used to sequence the amplified TCR beta libraries as 87-base-pair reads. From the authors' description of their analysis: Across the roughly 640 repertoires, a later analysis counted roughly 84 million unique TCR beta chains, approximately 10 million of which were shared by at least two donors. A nearest-neighbor algorithm error-corrected the raw reads and collapsed the reads into unique sequences, merging closely related sequences to remove PCR and sequencing errors. Alignment of CDR3 sequences to IMGT reference sequences was used to assign V, D and J gene segments. For a sequence to be retained, a match of at least six nucleotides to both a V gene segment and a J gene segment was required. Rearrangements were classified as productive when the CDR3 lacked stop codons and remained in frame with V and J, and all other rearrangements were classified as non-productive. Following IMGT convention, CDR3 was defined as the stretch from the second conserved V-encoded cysteine to the conserved J-encoded phenylalanine. In an earlier analysis of just under 600 of the donors, sequences lacking an unambiguous match to a single V gene segment were excluded. In an earlier analysis of 587 of the donors, a V segment was called functional when productive rearrangements were above 56.7%, and segregating when the standard deviation between donors exceeded 5%. To diagnose cytomegalovirus status from the catalog of TCR beta chain sequences, a statistical classification framework was built. In a later analysis, V and J genes were assigned by comparing TCR nucleotide sequences against IMGT/GENE-DB human TR gene sequences. A later analysis assigned CDR3 sequences and most-parsimonious VDJ recombination scenarios with the TCRdist pipeline. In a later analysis, each TCR beta chain was defined by its CDR3 amino acid sequence together with its V-gene family, and reads without a unique V-gene family were excluded. In a later analysis, 550 to 650 highly shared, low-generation-probability nucleotide sequences were removed to address suspected cross-contamination and a sequencing artifact. In a later analysis, a clonal expansion index was calculated for each public chain from normalized within-repertoire ranks of inferred template counts. In a later analysis, generation probabilities were computed with a VDJ recombination model fitted to out-of-frame rearrangements, and the resulting probabilities were checked against IGoR. In a later analysis, TCR-TCR, TCR-HLA and TCR-CMV co-occurrence was scored with hypergeometric tests, and a repertoire-size bias correction was applied to TCR pairs. False discovery rates were estimated in a later analysis by permuting HLA or CMV assignments 20 times. In a later analysis, co-occurring TCRs were grouped using DBSCAN, and TCRdist sequence similarity was added for clustering within HLA-allele-positive subsets. Repertoires with fewer than 30,000 or more than 120,000 public chains were left out of co-occurrence clustering, as were about 5 repertoires with anomalous nucleotide sharing. TCRdb holds this immuneACCESS table with in-frame rearrangements only. Some clones are missing; in checked studies, unresolved V genes explain under half, and the rest has no known cause. Clone size and V and J calls were adopted from that table, with D and trimming inferred from the DNA. The sample includes some 130,000 clones, with approximately 80% observed a single time. Over 2% of the sample comes from the top ten.

Looking up the germline V gene yields CDR1 MNHNS and CDR2 SASEGT. Ends trimmed: V by 7 bases, J by 4 bases; bases unmatched to a gene: 10. Its CDR3 holds 15 amino acids, cysteine through phenylalanine. Only CDR3 DNA remains: 45 bases, in frame from the first base. Comment on this clone: It has no known antigen specificity. Base qualities are not recorded, but no much larger clone differs from it by a single base.

Results and caveats for the whole study, not just this receptor: Correlated functional status among segregating V segments might be attributable to linkage disequilibrium, but an unknown experimental factor could not be ruled out. Immune exposure information for the cohort was limited to CMV serostatus. A later genetic analysis associated a missense DCLRE1C variant with V-gene and J-gene trimming of TCR beta chains, and an independent cohort replicated the association. A later analysis reported that several top co-occurrence clusters appeared linked to parvovirus B19, influenza, CMV and Epstein-Barr virus. Most TCR sequences were observed very rarely across donors, whereas some public TCRs were present in many individuals. Roughly uniform sequencing depth across donors was assumed in presence/absence analyses, although this assumption may not hold. In an earlier analysis of over 550 of the donors, most TCR beta V segments were observed in productive rearrangements about 87% or about 30% of the time, broadly matching IMGT annotations. In vitro tests confirmed that three of the cytomegalovirus-associated TCR beta chains recognize cytomegalovirus antigens. A cluster of highly shared sequence variants was judged likely to represent a technical artifact of the sequencing pipeline. A further reported finding was that TCR beta sequences accurately predicted the HLA-A and HLA-B alleles for most subjects in the first cohort. Because HLA typing was missing for some donors at each locus, association tests included only the typed subset. Approximately 18 rarely observed V segments, including chromosome 9 orphons, were excluded from the earlier analysis of about 500 of the donors because counts were too low. In a later analysis, most CMV-associated TCR beta chains were found to appear HLA-restricted, with HLA associations seemingly driven largely by CMV exposure. Compared with equally common non-associated chains, HLA-associated TCR beta chains in a later analysis were more clonally expanded and had lower generation probabilities. Because the 87-base-pair reads could not distinguish some IMGT-functional V segments, including TRBV6-2 and TRBV6-3, those segments were excluded. According to a later genetic analysis, donors in an Asian-associated ancestry cluster had fewer N-insertions in productive TCRs than the roughly 670-donor mean. According to the authors, the approach could potentially be generalized to other disease states and immunological phenotypes. According to a later analysis, TCR association rates differed among HLA loci, with DRB1 alleles showing the most associated TCRs and HLA-C alleles showing the fewest. Strong co-occurrence of HLA alleles, especially DR and DQ, made assigning TCR associations to individual alleles difficult. The cohort was sequenced for TCR beta chains only, and without alpha or paired-chain data the features that could be detected were limited. In the study, about 150 TCR beta chains were listed as associated with cytomegalovirus. Specific HLA alleles were associated with 15,000 to 20,000 TCR beta sequences at a false discovery rate of 0.05 in a later analysis. The classifier was reported to diagnose cytomegalovirus status with high specificity and sensitivity in both the original and validation cohorts.

In total, roughly 670 healthy bone marrow donors made up the cohort. At the time of sampling, every cohort member was nominally healthy, though immune exposures that went unrecorded were likely present. The donor was CMV seronegative and was included in the group of 352 seronegative cohort members. A peripheral blood sample was collected from each donor, and TCR beta sequencing was performed on peripheral blood mononuclear cells. Genomic DNA was extracted from the blood cell samples with the Qiagen DNeasy Blood Extraction Kit. The rearrangement joined TRBV6-1 to TRBJ2-5; TRBD2 agrees with 9 junctional bases. The clonotype comes from a man aged 30 to 39 in good health and CMV-seronegative. The sequenced sample was PBMCs. The DNA reads TGTGCCAGCACGGTAGCGGGAGTGGTTGGAGAGACCCAGTACTTC. Translated, this is CASTVAGVVGETQYF.